This T cell receptor (beta chain) was recovered during a study of blood T cell repertoires in COVID-19. Study at large: Samples representing acute and convalescent COVID-19 were sourced from the United States, Italy and Spain.

All enrollees were about 18 to 100 years old and from about 24 US areas. Self-reported history from a screening survey and questionnaire set each donor's cohort. Original methodology: Amplified reference gene primers provided the basis for estimating nucleated cell counts. Clones were read by immunoSEQ multiplex PCR, and TCRdb kept only the in-frame ones, dropping some. V and J calls and clone size are copied from that table; D and trimming were computed from the DNA. The sample yields approximately 150,000 clones, roughly 80% seen once. This TCR derives from a woman aged 40 to 50 with acute COVID-19. The sample comprised PBMCs or T cells enriched from blood (not recorded which).

The CDR3 here is CASSELLAGSVEQYF. The DNA of the CDR3 is TGTGCCAGCAGCGAGTTACTAGCGGGATCAGTCGAGCAGTACTTC. V usage is TRBV5-6 and J usage is TRBJ2-7; 10 nucleotides align to TRBD2. Germline V lookup: CDR1 SGHDT, CDR2 YYEEEE. With 4 bases clipped from V and 6 bases from J, the junction kept 10 bases outside the gene matches. The CDR3 has 15 amino acids.